These T cell receptor beta chains were read from a single sample in a study of shared clonotypes between healthy human individuals. Sequenced by immunoSEQ multiplex PCR; TCRdb stores in-frame clones only, minus some. The sample lists under 2,000,000 clones; over 85% were seen once. The sequenced material came from naive CD8+ T cells sorted from blood. These receptors came from a man between 18 and 29 years old in good health. Each CDR3 is given with its conserved first and last residue. Each record gives: D gene, clone size, V gene, J gene, CDR3 protein, CDR3 DNA. D genes are given only for firm matches. Clone size is shown for a subset of rows, as once, few, many or a class of expanded clone.

NA	NA	TRBV13	TRBJ1-2	CASSLGQGEDGYTF	TGTGCCAGCAGCTTAGGACAGGGCGAGGATGGCTACACCTTC
NA	NA	TRBV19	TRBJ2-7	CASSPAVSYEQYF	TGTGCCAGTAGCCCCGCAGTCTCCTACGAGCAGTACTTC
TRBD1	NA	TRBV6-1	TRBJ1-1	CASSQDIYRGPLNTEAFF	TGTGCCAGCAGTCAAGATATATACAGGGGGCCCCTGAACACTGAAGCTTTCTTT
NA	NA	TRBV12-5	TRBJ1-5	CASGLASNQPQHF	TGTGCTAGTGGTTTGGCGTCCAATCAGCCCCAGCATTTT
NA	NA	TRBV6-5	TRBJ2-7	CASSYLGGEEQYF	TGTGCCAGCAGTTACTTAGGGGGTGAAGAGCAGTACTTC
NA	NA	TRBV2	TRBJ2-7	CASSEDPVSYEQYF	TGTGCCAGCAGTGAAGATCCAGTTTCCTACGAGCAGTACTTC
TRBD1	once	TRBV4-1	TRBJ2-7	CASSPGGTYEQYF	TGCGCCAGCAGCCCAGGGGGCACCTACGAGCAGTACTTC
NA	once	TRBV7-2	TRBJ2-1	CASSSQGGSYNEQFF	TGTGCCAGCAGCTCCCAGGGGGGGTCCTACAATGAGCAGTTCTTC
NA	NA	TRBV10-3	TRBJ2-1	CAISGRDRETNEQFF	TGTGCCATCAGTGGAAGGGATCGGGAAACCAATGAGCAGTTCTTC
TRBD2	NA	TRBV7-9	TRBJ2-1	CASSHEPGGPNNEQFF	TGTGCCAGCAGCCACGAACCGGGGGGGCCTAACAATGAGCAGTTCTTC
NA	NA	TRBV6-5	TRBJ2-7	CASSYYGTSYEQYF	TGTGCCAGCAGTTACTACGGCACGTCCTACGAGCAGTACTTC
TRBD2	once	TRBV29-1	TRBJ2-7	CRPTSGRMHEQYF	TGCAGACCTACTAGCGGGAGAATGCACGAGCAGTACTTC
TRBD1	NA	TRBV2	TRBJ2-7	CASSRQGSEQYF	TGTGCCAGCAGTCGACAGGGTTCCGAGCAGTACTTC
TRBD1	NA	TRBV9	TRBJ2-1	CASSGGQGRDEQFF	TGTGCCAGCAGCGGAGGACAGGGTAGGGATGAGCAGTTCTTC
NA	NA	TRBV20-1	TRBJ1-6	CSAWDGGLHF	TGCAGTGCCTGGGATGGGGGGCTCCACTTT
NA	NA	TRBV4-1	TRBJ2-7	CASSQTPAGEQYF	TGCGCCAGCAGCCAGACCCCGGCGGGCGAGCAGTACTTC
NA	few	TRBV19	TRBJ2-7	CASSIGGEQYF	TGTGCCAGTAGTATCGGGGGAGAGCAGTACTTC
NA	NA	TRBV6-6	TRBJ1-4	CASSYGGSNEKLFF	TGTGCCAGCAGTTACGGGGGGTCTAATGAAAAACTGTTTTTT
NA	NA	TRBV6-1	TRBJ2-7	CASSEALESYEQYF	TGTGCCAGCAGTGAAGCGCTGGAGTCCTACGAGCAGTACTTC
NA	NA	TRBV5-1	TRBJ2-2	CASSLGRDTGELFF	TGCGCCAGCAGCTTGGGACGTGACACCGGGGAGCTGTTTTTT
TRBD2	NA	TRBV7-9	TRBJ2-5	CASSSFAGGFPQETQYF	TGTGCCAGCAGCAGCTTCGCGGGGGGCTTCCCACAAGAGACCCAGTACTTC
NA	once	TRBV28	TRBJ1-1	CASSWRRRTEAFF	TGTGCCAGCAGTTGGCGGAGACGGACTGAAGCTTTCTTT
TRBD2	once	TRBV15	TRBJ2-7	CATSRDASGDYEQYF	TGTGCCACCAGCAGAGATGCTAGCGGGGACTACGAGCAGTACTTC
TRBD1	NA	TRBV28	TRBJ2-7	CASGYAWDREGEQYF	TGTGCCAGCGGGTATGCGTGGGACAGGGAAGGCGAGCAGTACTTC
NA	NA	TRBV4-2	TRBJ2-5	CASSQDWGRETQYF	TGTGCCAGCAGCCAAGACTGGGGAAGAGAGACCCAGTACTTC
TRBD1	NA	TRBV19	TRBJ1-6	CASSMRQGDSPLHF	TGTGCCAGTAGTATGAGGCAGGGGGATTCACCCCTCCACTTT